This entry features one TCR beta chain sequence. Relative to the germline gene, one junction end is altered; a read error may explain this. TCRdb's table, derived via immunoSEQ multiplex PCR, lists solely in-frame clones and lacks some. In the table there are 89,000 or so clones, about 96% of which are singletons. CDR3 length equals 16 residues. CDR1 and CDR2 from the germline V gene are MGHRA and YSYEKL. This entry belongs to a study of blood T cell repertoires in COVID-19. This clonotype was sampled from a human donor with active COVID-19. The donor label of this sample is uncertain. Sequences were obtained from peripheral blood. V usage is TRBV4-1 and J usage is TRBJ1-1; TRBD1 is a possible D gene (5 bases). The DNA for the CDR3 is TGCGCCAGCAGACAAGGGGCTCAAGGGTCGGGGACTGAAGCTTTCTTT. Its protein is CASRQGAQGSGTEAFF.